This T cell receptor (beta chain) was identified in a study of blood T cell repertoires in COVID-19. Study-level background: Donors in the United States, Italy and Spain gave samples during acute or convalescent COVID-19. The analysed material was cDNA or gDNA that came from T cells, B-cell-depleted T cells, or PBMCs.

CDR1 and CDR2 from the germline V gene are SNHLY and FYNNEI. This CDR3 comprises 13 residues. Between the trimmed V and J ends, which lost 6 bases and 7 bases, there was a span of 12 bases. Authors' processing steps: By means of reference gene primer amplification, nucleated cell counts were estimated. The repertoire was sequenced with immunoSEQ multiplex PCR; TCRdb's copy has only in-frame clones and lacks some. Clonal size and the V and J genes are those of that table, whereas D and trimming came from the DNA. In the table there are around 250,000 clones, around 86% of which are singletons. This rearrangement joins TRBV2 to TRBJ1-4, with D possibly TRBD1 on 6 matching bases. The receptor was derived from a woman in her seventies with active or convalescent COVID-19. Sequencing was carried out using peripheral blood. The CDR3 sequence: CASRGLGGEKLFF. Here the CDR3 DNA reads TGTGCCAGCAGAGGGTTAGGGGGTGAAAAACTGTTTTTT.